These 12 T cell receptor beta chains came from one sample sequenced in a study of regulatory T cells in long-lasting Graves disease (dated by TCRdb to about 2021). The time point label corresponds to: persistent/refractory GD, antithyroid drugs over 5 years with positive TRAb. RNA was extracted from PBMCs in TRIzol for both TCR sequencing and RNA sequencing. The method behind the library was multiplex PCR. The instrument was an Illumina HiSeq 4000. CDR3 regions were amplified by Arm-PCR with iRepertoire HTBI primers to construct TCR beta libraries. TCRdb reanalyzed the raw reads on its own, using fastp at Q25 for trimming and MiXCR for clone calling, and kept in-frame beta chains. Each entry is one CDR3 protein sequence, shown with its most common DNA and genes. The sample table holds 400,000 to 500,000 distinct CDR3 sequences, of which roughly 21% were seen once. Less than 9% of the sample lies in the top ten.

Source: peripheral blood mononuclear cells (PBMCs), taken when the disease was refractory, from a patient treated with antithyroid drugs. The receptors originated from a female donor with Graves disease.

A few counts support this clonotype. The V call is TRBV7-9, the J call TRBJ2-5, with no clear D. V was clipped by 5 bases and J by 5 bases, with 18 bases between them. The CDR3 consists of 15 residues. From germline, CDR1 is SEHNR and CDR2 FQNEAQ (reference sequence). The CDR3 DNA follows: TGTGCCAGCAGCCCCCGGACGGAGAATTGGGAGACCCAGTACTTC. Residues: CASSPRTENWETQYF.

This clonotype was observed a few times. This chain links TRBV7-9 with TRBJ2-7, with D unresolved. Trimming shortened V by 10 bases and J by 2 bases, and 12 bases separated the two germline ends. This CDR3 has 12 amino acids. Germline loops: CDR1 SEHNR, CDR2 FQNEAQ (reference sequence). CDR3 nucleotides: TGTGCCACCAGTATACCCCCCTACGAGCAGTACTTC. Protein product: CATSIPPYEQYF.

This clonotype was detected many times. This chain connects TRBV11-2 to TRBJ2-7; weak D call: TRBD2 (6 bases). Trimming took 3 bases from V and 4 from J, leaving 16 bases between them. This CDR3 comprises 15 residues. The germline CDR1 and CDR2 sequences are SGHAT and FQNNGV. CDR3 residues: CASSFAGLPSYEQYF. The CDR3 DNA sequence: TGTGCCAGCAGCTTCGCGGGGTTGCCATCATACGAGCAGTACTTC.

This clonotype has more than one count but fewer than ten. The genes are TRBV20-1 and TRBJ1-1; possible D gene TRBD1, 5 bases. In germline, CDR1 is DFQATT, CDR2 SNEGSKA (reference sequence). V lost 1 base and J 4 bases, leaving 25 bases between the germline ends. The CDR3 contains 18 residues. In nucleotides, the CDR3 is TGCAGTGCTAGAGGATACAGGACCCCTAATAGAGATGGCACTGAAGCTTTCTTT. It translates to CSARGYRTPNRDGTEAFF.

In this sample, this clonotype turned up many times. The chain recombines TRBV6-1 with TRBJ1-2; a weak D match, TRBD1 (5 bases). V lost 5 bases and J 4 bases, leaving 17 bases between the germline ends. The CDR3 is 15 amino acids. The germline V gene has CDR1 MNHNS and CDR2 SASEGT. DNA for the CDR3: TGTGCCAGCAGTACCCGGGACGGCTGGATCTATGGCTACACCTTC. It translates to CASSTRDGWIYGYTF.

This clonotype was detected a few times. The chain links TRBV10-3 to TRBJ1-1; 7 bases are shared with TRBD1. The germline gives CDR1 ENHRY, CDR2 SYGVKD. With V trimmed by 11 bases and J by 4 bases, 13 bases remained unmatched. The CDR3 runs to 14 residues. CDR3 in DNA: TGTGCCGCACGGGGCGCAGGGGGGGCCACTGAAGCTTTCTTT. Amino acid sequence: CAARGAGGATEAFF.

CDR3 sequence reads: CASSPGFGGANVLTF. CDR3 sequence (DNA): TGTGCCAGCAGCCCCGGGTTTGGAGGGGCCAACGTCCTGACTTTC. The chain has TRBV4-2 and TRBJ2-6; D ambiguous. CDR1 is LGHNA and CDR2 is YNFKEQ in the germline V gene. With 4 bases removed from V and 4 bases from J, the gap between germline ends came to 11 bases. The CDR3 loop spans 15 amino acids.

This clonotype has a count of ten or more. The CDR3 coding sequence is TGTGCCAGCAGCTCCCTCGGGATTTCTAACTATGGCTACACCTTC. Amino acids: CASSSLGISNYGYTF. V and J are TRBV7-9 and TRBJ1-2; unclear D gene. The germline gives CDR1 SEHNR, CDR2 FQNEAQ (reference sequence). The ends were cut back, 4 bases at V and 0 bases at J, with 12 bases in the middle. CDR3 length equals 15 residues.

This clonotype was counted many times. The chain carries TRBV27 and TRBJ2-7; tentative D call: TRBD2 (5 bases). The CDR3 covers 13 residues. V shed 5 bases and J shed 6 bases, with 14 bases lying between them. The V gene's germline CDR1 is MNHEY and CDR2 SMNVEV (reference sequence). DNA of the CDR3: TGTGCCAGCAGTCCCTCCCTACGGGGCGAGCAGTACTTC. Residues: CASSPSLRGEQYF.

At least ten counts were recorded for this clonotype. The rearrangement joins TRBV12-3 or TRBV12-4 to TRBJ1-1; 9 nucleotides match TRBD1. V trimming: 6 bases; J trimming: 3 bases; junction bases outside the gene matches: 5. CDR3 length: 14 amino acids. The CDR3 region has the DNA TGTGCCAGCAGGGCGACAGGGGGGGACACTGAAGCTTTCTTT. It encodes CASRATGGDTEAFF.

This clonotype was observed at least ten times. CDR3 region: CASSSSPSRVGRNGYTF. The CDR3, as DNA: TGTGCCAGCAGTTCCAGCCCCTCCAGGGTGGGTCGGAATGGCTACACCTTC. This sequence joins TRBV28 and TRBJ1-2, with TRBD1 as a possible D gene (5 bases). V shed 4 bases and J shed 6 bases, with 24 bases lying between them. This CDR3 contains 17 residues. Germline lookup yields CDR1 MDHEN and CDR2 SYDVKM.

The sample holds a few counts of this clonotype. V and J are TRBV28 and TRBJ2-3, with 12 bases fitting TRBD2. Germline CDR1 reads MDHEN; CDR2 reads SYDVKM. CDR3 length equals 15 residues. J gave up 6 bases and V 6 bases, and 7 bases lay outside the gene matches. DNA for the CDR3: TGTGCCAGCAGCTTCGGACTAGCGGGGCGGGATACGCAGTATTTT. It yields the protein CASSFGLAGRDTQYF.